The 24 T cell receptor beta chains listed next were all sequenced from one sample in a study of blood T cell repertoires in COVID-19. TCRdb's copy holds only in-frame clones and misses some; the assay was immunoSEQ multiplex PCR. Seen here are fewer than 60,000 clones, around 85% observed once, and the top ten hold 26%. The material sequenced was peripheral blood. The receptor set was obtained from a woman older than 75 with COVID-19, enrolled during active disease.

The gene calls are TRBV7-2 and TRBJ1-1, with unresolved D. CDR1 is SGHTA and CDR2 is FQGNSA in the germline V gene. There are 14 residues in the CDR3. V was trimmed by 4 bases and J by 4 bases, leaving 13 bases between them. The CDR3 loop is CASSSPPPGTEAFF. The CDR3 nucleotides read TGTGCCAGCAGCTCTCCCCCCCCCGGCACTGAAGCTTTCTTT.

The CDR3 reads CATEQGGPQETQYF. DNA for the CDR3: TGTGCCACTGAACAGGGTGGGCCACAAGAGACCCAGTACTTC. The chain joins TRBV10-3 to TRBJ2-5, with a possible D match to TRBD1 (6 bases). The germline V gene encodes CDR1 ENHRY and CDR2 SYGVKD. V was cut by 10 bases and J by 2 bases, with 17 bases left in between. The CDR3 loop spans 14 amino acids.

The genes are TRBV4-2 and TRBJ2-5, with TRBD2 matching 9 bases. This CDR3 is built from 16 residues. Per germline, CDR1 LGHNA and CDR2 YNFKEQ. The trim removed 1 base at V and 7 bases at J, leaving 10 bases unmatched. CDR3 residues: CASSQGTTSGQVTQYF. The CDR3 DNA reads TGTGCCAGCAGCCAAGGTACTACTAGCGGGCAGGTGACCCAGTACTTC.

The genes are TRBV6-5 and TRBJ2-7; 8 nucleotides match TRBD2. This CDR3 comprises 15 residues. J was trimmed by 3 bases and V by 6 bases; bases with no gene match: 10. The germline V gene encodes CDR1 MNHEY and CDR2 SVGAGI. The CDR3 DNA reads TGTGCCAGCAGACCCCCTTCCGGGACTAGCTACGAGCAGTACTTC. Translation: CASRPPSGTSYEQYF.

The genes are TRBV10-1 and TRBJ2-1; 14 bases are a match to TRBD2. Germline V gene sequence: CDR1 WNHNN, CDR2 SYGVQD (reference sequence). J was trimmed by 6 bases and V by 3 bases; bases with no gene match: 1. The CDR3 covers 15 residues. The CDR3 loop is CASSEGTSGGNEQFF. The CDR3, as DNA: TGCGCCAGCAGTGAAGGGACTAGCGGGGGCAATGAGCAGTTCTTC.

A few counts support this clone. The chain uses TRBV5-1 and TRBJ2-7; TRBD1 is a possible D gene (6 bases). This CDR3 region has 13 residues. V dropped 0 bases and J dropped 10 bases, with 14 bases sitting between them. Germline-derived CDR1 and CDR2 are SGHRS and YFSETQ. CDR3 in amino acids: CASSLEVLDSQYF. The DNA of the CDR3 is TGCGCCAGCAGCTTGGAGGTTTTGGACAGTCAGTACTTC.

The CDR3 sequence: CASSGTTGGAGKLFF. The CDR3 DNA sequence: TGTGCCAGCAGCGGGACGACAGGGGGCGCGGGAAAACTGTTTTTT. The chain couples TRBV9 to TRBJ1-4; 10 bases map to TRBD1. The CDR3 loop spans 15 amino acids. The germline CDR1 and CDR2 sequences are SGDLS and YYNGEE. Trimming removed 3 bases from V and 10 bases from J; junction bases left unmatched: 9.

The chain employs TRBV30 and TRBJ2-2; D may correspond to TRBD1 or TRBD2 (5 bases each). Per germline, CDR1 GTSNPN and CDR2 SVGIG (reference sequence). The CDR3 extends over 13 amino acids. Trimming stripped 8 bases from V and 1 base from J, with 11 bases between. The CDR3 spells CAGDGKNTGELFF. CDR3 nucleotides: TGTGCCGGGGACGGGAAGAACACCGGGGAGCTGTTTTTT.

J is TRBJ2-2 and V is TRBV4-1; TRBD2 agrees at 7 bases. V shed 1 base, J shed 4 bases, and the junction held 9 bases outside the gene matches. The CDR3 runs 17 residues. Per germline, CDR1 MGHRA and CDR2 YSYEKL. The CDR3 reads CASSQGEGVAGTGELFF. The CDR3 DNA follows: TGCGCCAGCAGCCAAGGGGAGGGTGTCGCGGGCACCGGGGAGCTGTTTTTT.

Here the CDR3 DNA reads TGTGCCAGCAGCCTCACAGGCTACGAGCAGTACTTC. Translation gives CASSLTGYEQYF. This rearrangement joins TRBV7-8 to TRBJ2-7; TRBD1 might be the D (5 bases). Trimming took off 5 bases at V and 3 bases at J, with 8 bases between the two ends. Germline loops: CDR1 SGHVS, CDR2 FQNEAQ. The CDR3 has 12 residues.

This chain connects TRBV3-1 (or the pseudogene TRBV3-2) to TRBJ2-7; 7 bases are shared with TRBD1. CDR3 length: 14 amino acids. The ends lost 4 bases at V and 7 bases at J; junction bases unmatched: 10. Germline V gene sequence: CDR1 LGHDT, CDR2 YNNKEL (reference sequence). The DNA of the CDR3 is TGTGCCAGCAGCCGAGGGGACAGCTTACTTGAGCAGTACTTC. It codes for CASSRGDSLLEQYF.

The count of this clone is one. The V gene is TRBV9, the J gene TRBJ2-1, with 10 positions matching TRBD2. Trimming took 0 bases from V and 8 from J; bases not matched to a gene: 5. This CDR3 is built from 15 residues. Germline-derived CDR1 and CDR2 are SGDLS and YYNGEE. The CDR3 coding sequence is TGTGCCAGCAGCGTAGCCCTAGCGGGAGTAGATGAGCAGTTCTTC. Translating gives CASSVALAGVDEQFF.

This chain connects TRBV2 to TRBJ2-1; D uncertain. Trimming shortened V by 4 bases and J by 6 bases, and 10 bases separated the two germline ends. This CDR3 contains 13 residues. Per germline, CDR1 SNHLY and CDR2 FYNNEI. CDR3 DNA sequence: TGTGCCAGCAGTGGAACCAGGCTCAATGAGCAGTTCTTC. This translates into CASSGTRLNEQFF.

The chain carries TRBV2 and TRBJ2-7; 12 bases match TRBD1. Germline CDR1 reads SNHLY; CDR2 reads FYNNEI. Trimming took 7 bases from V and 6 from J; bases not matched to a gene: 7. CDR3 length: 14 amino acids. The CDR3: CASNRDRGLSEQYF. The DNA for the CDR3 is TGTGCCAGCAATAGGGACAGGGGGCTGTCCGAGCAGTACTTC.

This clone occurred a few times. The DNA is left out, because the CDR3 cannot be placed on it with certainty; the CDR3 is given as TCRdb lists it. This chain uses TRBV16 with TRBJ1-5. The germline gives CDR1 KGHSY, CDR2 FQNENV. A total of 12 residues make up the CDR3, ends included. Here the CDR3 reads CASSLSLQPQHF.

This clone was observed a handful of times. This sequence joins TRBV12-2 and TRBJ2-1; TRBD2, the D gene given by the table, was not confirmed from the DNA. TRBV12-2 is a known pseudogene. CDR3 length equals 14 residues. The CDR3 coding sequence is TGTGCAAGTCGTTCGGGACTAGGCGGCAATGAGCAGTTCTTC. Translating gives CASRSGLGGNEQFF.

The chain has TRBV6-1 and TRBJ2-7; the D is unclear. The V end was cut by 3 bases, the J end by 2 bases, with 5 bases between. The CDR3 loop spans 12 amino acids. Germline CDR1 is MNHNS and CDR2 is SASEGT. In DNA, the CDR3 is TGTGCCAGCAGTGAGCGAGCCTACGAGCAGTACTTC. It encodes CASSERAYEQYF.

The genes are TRBV5-1 and TRBJ2-2; D remains ambiguous. Germline V gene lookup returns CDR1 SGHRS and CDR2 YFSETQ. The CDR3 is 14 amino acids. With 4 bases removed from V and 3 bases from J, the gap between germline ends came to 10 bases. CDR3 in DNA: TGCGCCAGCAGCGCGGCGGTGGACACCGGGGAGCTGTTTTTT. Its translation is CASSAAVDTGELFF.

This chain joins TRBV3-1 (or the pseudogene TRBV3-2) and TRBJ2-5; tentative D call: TRBD1 (5 bases). The germline V gene encodes CDR1 LGHDT and CDR2 YNNKEL (reference sequence). This CDR3 spans 16 amino acids. The V end was cut by 0 bases, the J end by 5 bases, with 16 bases between. The CDR3 bases are TGTGCCAGCAGCCAAGATGGATTTGGCAGGGCGGAGACCCAGTACTTC. Translating gives CASSQDGFGRAETQYF.

This clone showed up just a few times. The J gene is TRBJ2-3, the V gene TRBV5-1, with TRBD2 identical over 15 bases. The trim removed 0 bases at V and 7 bases at J, leaving 6 bases unmatched. The germline V gene encodes CDR1 SGHRS and CDR2 YFSETQ. The CDR3 is made up of 17 amino acids. CDR3: CASSLAGLAGGGNTQYF. CDR3 bases: TGCGCCAGCAGCTTGGCGGGACTAGCGGGAGGAGGAAATACGCAGTATTTT.

The genes are TRBV27 and TRBJ1-4, with D unresolved. Looked up from germline, CDR1 is MNHEY and CDR2 is SMNVEV (reference sequence). The CDR3 length is 15 residues. V lost 4 bases, J lost 5 bases, and 14 bases lay in between. CDR3 in amino acids: CASSSYSSGNEKLFF. For the CDR3, the DNA is TGTGCCAGCAGTTCCTACTCAAGCGGGAATGAAAAACTGTTTTTT.

In nucleotides, the CDR3 is TGTGCCAGCAGCCAAGATCGCCTCGGGGGGGCGAAAAGCTATGGCTACACCTTC. It translates to CASSQDRLGGAKSYGYTF. This rearrangement joins TRBV3-1 (or the pseudogene TRBV3-2) to TRBJ1-2; tentative D call: TRBD1 (6 bases). V was pared by 0 bases and J by 4 bases, with 21 bases between. This CDR3 has 18 amino acids. Germline V gives CDR1 LGHDT, CDR2 YNNKEL (reference sequence).

The chain couples TRBV28 to TRBJ1-2; 9 bases align to TRBD1. In germline, CDR1 is MDHEN, CDR2 SYDVKM. The length of the CDR3 is 13 residues. V dropped 7 bases and J dropped 4; count of bases not matched to a gene: 4. This chain's CDR3 is CASTMDRGYGYTF. The CDR3 DNA sequence: TGTGCCAGCACCATGGACAGGGGCTATGGCTACACCTTC.

This chain joins TRBV9 and TRBJ1-2; possibly TRBD1 for D (5 bases). This CDR3 contains 15 residues. V was shortened by 0 bases and J by 0 bases, with 9 bases between the two germline ends. Germline V gives CDR1 SGDLS, CDR2 YYNGEE. CDR3 in amino acids: CASSVAATANYGYTF. CDR3 DNA: TGTGCCAGCAGCGTAGCCGCGACAGCTAACTATGGCTACACCTTC. The whole variable domain, filled in from reference TRBV9 and TRBJ1-2, reads DSGVTQTPKHLITATGQRVTLRCSPRSGDLSVYWYQQSLDQGLQFLIQYYNGEERAKGNILERFSAQQFPDLHSELNLSSLELGDSALYFCASSVAATANYGYTFGSGTRLTVV.